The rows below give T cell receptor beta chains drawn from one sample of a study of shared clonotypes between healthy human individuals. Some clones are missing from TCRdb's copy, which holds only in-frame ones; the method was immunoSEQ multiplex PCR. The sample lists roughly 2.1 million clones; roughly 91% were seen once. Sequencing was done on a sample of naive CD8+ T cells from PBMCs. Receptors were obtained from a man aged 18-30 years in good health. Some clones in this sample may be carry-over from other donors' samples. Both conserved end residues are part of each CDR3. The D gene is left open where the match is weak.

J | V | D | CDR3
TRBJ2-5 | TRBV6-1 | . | CASRNRVLSGETQYF
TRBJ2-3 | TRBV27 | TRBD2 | CASSLLAANTDTQYF
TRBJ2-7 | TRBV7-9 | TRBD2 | CASSRTTSGDSYEQYF
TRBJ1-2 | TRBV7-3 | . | CASRPGHNYGYTF
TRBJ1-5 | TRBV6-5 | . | CASSRAIYSNQPQHF
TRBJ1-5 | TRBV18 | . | CASSPPSQRGPAHNQPQHF
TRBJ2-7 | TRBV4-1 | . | CASSQVGDSNEQYF
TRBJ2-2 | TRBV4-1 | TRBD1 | CASSPWGQGATGELFF
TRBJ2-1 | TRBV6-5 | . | CASSYSGRNEQFF
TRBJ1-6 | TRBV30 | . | CAWSVLNGVSPLHF
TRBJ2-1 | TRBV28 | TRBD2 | CASSLDGGSSYNEQFF
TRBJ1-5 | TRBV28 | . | CASRTYRGNQPQHF
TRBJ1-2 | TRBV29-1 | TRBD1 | CSVVTGSRYGYTF
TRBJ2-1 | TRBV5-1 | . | CASSLEGVFSYNEQFF
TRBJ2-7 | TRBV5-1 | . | CASSWGQGSYEQYF
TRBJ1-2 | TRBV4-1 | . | CASSQDSAYGYTF
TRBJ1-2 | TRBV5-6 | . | CASSQGRNGYTF
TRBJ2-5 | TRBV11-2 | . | CASSFRGGLRGQETQYF
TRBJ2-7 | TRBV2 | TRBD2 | CSTGTSRHEQYF
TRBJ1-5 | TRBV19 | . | CASSQGWSQPQHF
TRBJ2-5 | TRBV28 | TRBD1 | CASSPGDRGDRETQYF
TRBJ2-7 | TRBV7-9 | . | CASSLRFGEQYF
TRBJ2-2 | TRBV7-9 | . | CASSLGAGELFF
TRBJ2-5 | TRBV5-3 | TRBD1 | CARSYQGQGSETQYF
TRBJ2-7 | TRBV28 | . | CASSFLSNYEQYF
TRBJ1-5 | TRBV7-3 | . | CASSLNDQRNQPQHF
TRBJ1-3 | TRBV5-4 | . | CASSLRTSSSGNTIYF
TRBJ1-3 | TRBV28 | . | CASSFGGSGNTIYF
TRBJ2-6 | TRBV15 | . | CATSSINVLTF
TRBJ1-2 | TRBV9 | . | CASSVGSGGRGYGYTF
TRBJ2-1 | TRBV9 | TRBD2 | CASSVISGGWNEQFF